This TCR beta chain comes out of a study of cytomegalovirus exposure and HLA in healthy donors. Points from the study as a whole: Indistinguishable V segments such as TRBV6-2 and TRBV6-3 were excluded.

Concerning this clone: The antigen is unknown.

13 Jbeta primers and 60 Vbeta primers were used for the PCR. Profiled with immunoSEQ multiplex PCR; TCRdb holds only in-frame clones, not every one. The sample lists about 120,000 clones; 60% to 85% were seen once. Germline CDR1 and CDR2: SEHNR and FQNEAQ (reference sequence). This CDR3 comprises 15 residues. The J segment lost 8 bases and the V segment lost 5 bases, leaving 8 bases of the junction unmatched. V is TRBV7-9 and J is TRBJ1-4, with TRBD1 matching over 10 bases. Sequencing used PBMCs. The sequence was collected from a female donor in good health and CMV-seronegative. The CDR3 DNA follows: TGTGCCAGCAGCCCTGACAGGGGGCTGATGGAAAAACTGTTTTTT. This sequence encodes CASSPDRGLMEKLFF.